These 5 T cell receptor beta chains were sequenced from one sample in a study of cytomegalovirus exposure and HLA in healthy donors. The PCR contained 60 Vbeta and 13 Jbeta primers. The assay was immunoSEQ multiplex PCR, and TCRdb's table has in-frame clones only and misses some. The data show 60,000 to 75,000 clones, roughly 78% seen once. Sample: PBMCs. These receptors came from a woman aged 40 to 55 in good health and CMV-seropositive.

The chain carries TRBV18 and TRBJ2-3; D possibly corresponds to TRBD2 (6 bases). This CDR3 region has 14 residues. From germline, CDR1 is KGHSH and CDR2 LQKENI. Trimming shortened V by 3 bases and J by 2 bases, and 9 bases separated the two germline ends. Here the CDR3 reads CASSPRTNTDTQYF. The CDR3 region has the DNA TGTGCCAGCTCACCTAGGACTAACACAGATACGCAGTATTTT.

The genes are TRBV25-1 and TRBJ1-2, with no clear D. Per the germline V gene, CDR1 is MGHDK and CDR2 is SYGVNS. The CDR3 is 13 residues long. V lost 3 bases and J lost 3, with 8 bases in between. The DNA for the CDR3 is TGTGCCAGCAGTGATCAGGCTCACTATGGCTACACCTTC. Amino acid sequence: CASSDQAHYGYTF.

V usage is TRBV6-6 and J usage is TRBJ1-2; D possibly corresponds to TRBD1 (5 bases). V lost 5 bases to trimming and J lost 7 bases, with 11 bases between them. Germline loops: CDR1 MNHNY, CDR2 SVGAGI (reference sequence). CDR3 length: 12 residues. This CDR3 reads CASSPFGAGYTF. The DNA for the CDR3 is TGTGCCAGCAGTCCGTTTGGGGCTGGCTACACCTTC.

Worth noting for this clone: The junction departs from germline at one end; a sequencing error may be responsible. The chain employs TRBV25-1 and TRBJ1-2, with unresolved D. Per the germline V gene, CDR1 is MGHDK and CDR2 is SYGVNS. This CDR3 contains 13 residues. The CDR3 nucleotides read TGTGCCAGCAGCATGACGGTAGCTTATGGCTACCCCTTC. Translating gives CASSMTVAYGYPF.

The rearrangement links TRBV7-2 to TRBJ1-5; the match to TRBD1 covers 8 bases. V lost 1 base, J lost 2 bases, and 7 bases stayed unmatched. Germline loops: CDR1 SGHTA, CDR2 FQGNSA. The length of the CDR3 is 17 residues. The CDR3 DNA follows: TGTGCCAGCAGCTTAGGACAGGGGTACGGTCGCAATCAGCCCCAGCATTTT. This sequence encodes CASSLGQGYGRNQPQHF.